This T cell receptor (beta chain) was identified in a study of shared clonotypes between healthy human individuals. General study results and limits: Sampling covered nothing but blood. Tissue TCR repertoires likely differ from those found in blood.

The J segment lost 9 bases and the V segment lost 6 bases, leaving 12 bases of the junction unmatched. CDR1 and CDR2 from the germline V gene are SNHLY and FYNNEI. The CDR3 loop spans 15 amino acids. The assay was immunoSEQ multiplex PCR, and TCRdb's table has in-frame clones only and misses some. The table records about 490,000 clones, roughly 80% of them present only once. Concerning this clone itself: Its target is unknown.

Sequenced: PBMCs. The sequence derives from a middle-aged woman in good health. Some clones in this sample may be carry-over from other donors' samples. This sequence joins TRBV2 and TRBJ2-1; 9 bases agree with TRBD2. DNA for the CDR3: TGTGCCAGCAGCGACAGTATAGCGGGAGAGGGTGAGCAGTTCTTC. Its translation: CASSDSIAGEGEQFF.